A single sample gave rise to the 27 T cell receptor beta chains below, sequenced in a study of blood T cell repertoires in COVID-19. Data came from immunoSEQ multiplex PCR; TCRdb stores just in-frame clones and leaves some out. Of roughly 140,000 clones listed, more than 65% are singletons. The sequenced sample consisted of peripheral blood. The origin of the receptors is a woman between 45 and 65 years old in a cohort sampled during active or convalescent COVID-19.

In this sample, this clone turned up a few times. V gene TRBV6-6 combines with J gene TRBJ2-7; D may be TRBD2 (5 bases). Looked up from germline, CDR1 is MNHNY and CDR2 is SVGAGI (reference sequence). The CDR3 is 14 amino acids. Deletions cut 0 bases from V and 4 bases from J, with 10 bases between. CDR3 in amino acids: CASSYSSGEYEQYF. The DNA for the CDR3 is TGTGCCAGCAGTTACTCTTCCGGGGAATACGAGCAGTACTTC.

A single count supports this clone. The gene calls are TRBV3-1 (or the pseudogene TRBV3-2) and TRBJ1-4; the D is unclear. The CDR3 runs 17 residues. Germline V gives CDR1 LGHDT, CDR2 YNNKEL (reference sequence). Between the trimmed V and J ends, which lost 4 bases and 7 bases, there was a span of 22 bases. The CDR3 sequence: CASSPSHSGGLGEKLFF. The CDR3 DNA follows: TGTGCCAGCAGCCCTAGCCACTCAGGAGGGCTGGGTGAAAAACTGTTTTTT.

The chain links TRBV24-1 to TRBJ2-3; 14 nucleotides agree with TRBD2. CDR1 and CDR2 from the germline V gene are KGHDR and SFDVKD. This CDR3 contains 17 residues. J gave up 4 bases and V 3 bases, and 5 bases lay outside the gene matches. Here the CDR3 DNA reads TGTGCCACCAGTGATACGACTAGCGGGGGGGCCGCAGATACGCAGTATTTT. It yields the protein CATSDTTSGGAADTQYF.

The chain combines TRBV24-1 with TRBJ2-7, with D maybe TRBD1 (6 bases). CDR1 and CDR2 from the germline V gene are KGHDR and SFDVKD. The CDR3 totals 11 residues. V lost 9 bases and J 5 bases, leaving 10 bases between the germline ends. The CDR3 DNA sequence: TGTGCCACCGCAGGGGTACACGAGCAGTACTTC. Translation: CATAGVHEQYF.

V is TRBV4-3 and J is TRBJ1-2, with 9 bases identical to TRBD1. Germline CDR1 reads LGHNA; CDR2 reads YSLEER. There are 13 residues in the CDR3. Trimming cost V 5 bases and J 6 bases; bases outside gene matches: 4. CDR3 coding DNA: TGCGCCAGCAGCACCCGGACAGGGGATGGCTACACCTTC. This encodes CASSTRTGDGYTF.

The CDR3 bases are TGTGCCAGCAGCTTAGGCGAGACTAGCGGGGGGGCCCGGAATGAGCAGTTCTTC. This codes for CASSLGETSGGARNEQFF. The gene calls are TRBV11-3 and TRBJ2-1; 14 bases match TRBD2. CDR1 and CDR2 (germline): SGHNT, YENEEA. CDR3 length: 18 residues. V was pared by 1 base and J by 7 bases, with 9 bases of the junction left unmatched. Full variable domain (remainder filled in from reference TRBV11-3 and TRBJ2-1): EAGVVQSPRYKIIEKKQPVAFWCNPISGHNTLYWYLQNLGQGPELLIRYENEEAVDDSQLPKDRFSAERLKGVDSTLKIQPAELGDSAVYLCASSLGETSGGARNEQFFGPGTRLTVL.

The rearrangement joins TRBV20-1 to TRBJ2-1, with 14 bases lining up with TRBD2. Germline-derived CDR1 and CDR2 are DFQATT and SNEGSKA (reference sequence). The length of the CDR3 is 18 residues. V shed 3 bases, J shed 4 bases, and the junction held 11 bases outside the gene matches. The CDR3 coding sequence is TGCAGTGCTAGTGGACTAGCGGGGGGCCATAAACTTTACAATGAGCAGTTCTTC. Translated: CSASGLAGGHKLYNEQFF.

J is TRBJ2-1 and V is TRBV7-9; 11 bases fit TRBD2. CDR1 and CDR2 from the germline V gene are SEHNR and FQNEAQ (reference sequence). This CDR3 spans 15 amino acids. Trimming cost V 5 bases and J 6 bases; bases outside gene matches: 6. The CDR3 loop reads CASSRSSGGGNEQFF. CDR3 coding DNA: TGTGCCAGCAGCCGTAGTAGCGGGGGGGGCAATGAGCAGTTCTTC.

The rearrangement links TRBV4-1 to TRBJ2-2; D possibly corresponds to TRBD1 (5 bases). Per the germline V gene, CDR1 is MGHRA and CDR2 is YSYEKL. The V end was cut by 2 bases, the J end by 3 bases, with 7 bases between. This CDR3 is built from 14 residues. The CDR3 spells CASSQPQDTGELFF. CDR3 nucleotide sequence: TGCGCCAGCAGCCAACCACAGGACACCGGGGAGCTGTTTTTT.

This sequence joins TRBV10-3 and TRBJ2-1; 11 bases line up with TRBD2. CDR3 length: 14 residues. Per the germline V gene, CDR1 is ENHRY and CDR2 is SYGVKD. The trim removed 8 bases at V and 10 bases at J, leaving 10 bases unmatched. The CDR3 sequence is CAIADSGGAEEQFF. The CDR3 DNA sequence: TGTGCCATCGCCGATAGCGGGGGGGCCGAGGAGCAGTTCTTC.

CDR3 in DNA: TGCGCCAGCAAGGAGGGGAGCGGGAGCTCCTACAATGAGCAGTTCTTC. Its protein is CASKEGSGSSYNEQFF. The chain employs TRBV5-1 and TRBJ2-1, with TRBD2 matching over 8 bases. The CDR3 is made up of 16 amino acids. With 6 bases clipped from V and 0 bases from J, the junction kept 8 bases outside the gene matches. Germline CDR1 and CDR2: SGHRS and YFSETQ.

There are a few counts of this clone. This CDR3 reads CASSFQGQGGEKLFF. In DNA, the CDR3 is TGCGCCAGCAGCTTTCAGGGACAGGGTGGTGAAAAACTGTTTTTT. This chain links TRBV4-1 with TRBJ1-4, with 9 bases matching TRBD1. J gave up 7 bases and V 5 bases, and 8 bases lay outside the gene matches. Germline V CDR1 and CDR2: MGHRA, YSYEKL. The CDR3 length is 15 residues.

The chain couples TRBV7-8 to TRBJ2-3, with 7 bases matching TRBD2. The CDR3 is 15 residues long. Germline values: CDR1 SGHVS, CDR2 FQNEAQ. The junction had 7 bases not matched to a gene; V was cut back by 7 bases and J by 0 bases. This CDR3 reads CASTASGLSTDTQYF. The CDR3 coding sequence is TGTGCCAGCACCGCTAGCGGACTCAGCACAGATACGCAGTATTTT.

The chain employs TRBV18 and TRBJ2-1; a possible D gene is TRBD1 (6 bases). Per germline, CDR1 KGHSH and CDR2 LQKENI. V shed 6 bases and J shed 6 bases, with 24 bases lying between them. This CDR3 has 17 residues. The CDR3 reads CASSPFPRTVTANEQFF. The CDR3 DNA is TGTGCCAGCTCCCCCTTTCCCCGGACAGTTACAGCCAATGAGCAGTTCTTC.

In its sample, this clone was seen a few times. The chain employs TRBV7-3 and TRBJ1-1, with no clear D. The CDR3 totals 13 residues. Trimming left V 2 bases short and J 1 base short, with 5 bases between. Germline V CDR1 and CDR2: SGHTA, FQGTGA. CDR3 DNA: TGTGCCAGCAGCTTATTTCAGAACACTGAAGCTTTCTTT. Translation: CASSLFQNTEAFF.

The chain links TRBV16 to TRBJ1-1; 7 bases fit TRBD1. Germline CDR1 is KGHSY and CDR2 is FQNENV. Trimming cost V 6 bases and J 4 bases; bases outside gene matches: 11. This CDR3 is built from 15 residues. The CDR3 nucleotides are TGTGCCAGCAGATCGGCAACAGGGGAGATCACTGAAGCTTTCTTT. Amino acid sequence: CASRSATGEITEAFF.

This chain joins TRBV12-5 and TRBJ1-4, with TRBD1 matching over 7 bases. With 2 bases clipped from V and 7 bases from J, the junction kept 10 bases outside the gene matches. The germline V gene encodes CDR1 LGHNT and CDR2 FRNRAP. This CDR3 has 16 amino acids. Here the CDR3 DNA reads TGTGCTAGTGGTTTGACAGGGGTGACGGGTAGTGAAAAACTGTTTTTT. This encodes CASGLTGVTGSEKLFF.

The chain links TRBV3-1 (or the pseudogene TRBV3-2) to TRBJ1-4; 7 nucleotides match TRBD1. Germline CDR1 and CDR2: LGHDT and YNNKEL (reference sequence). The CDR3 is made up of 15 amino acids. Unmatched junction bases numbered 6, after V lost 4 bases and J lost 4 bases. CDR3 residues: CASSRQGLFNEKLFF. The CDR3, as DNA: TGTGCCAGCAGCCGACAGGGCCTTTTTAATGAAAAACTGTTTTTT.

The chain has TRBV7-2 and TRBJ2-5; 12 bases are shared with TRBD2. The CDR3 totals 17 residues. Germline V lookup: CDR1 SGHTA, CDR2 FQGNSA. The junction had 8 bases not matched to a gene; V was cut back by 4 bases and J by 2 bases. The CDR3 DNA sequence: TGTGCCAGCAGCTCATACAGGCTAGCGGGGGGGCAAGAGACCCAGTACTTC. Translated, it gives CASSSYRLAGGQETQYF.

The V gene is TRBV5-1, the J gene TRBJ1-1, with a tentative D call TRBD1 (5 bases). The CDR3 sequence is 16 residues long. CDR1 is SGHRS, CDR2 YFSETQ, per germline. The ends were cut back, 4 bases at V and 4 bases at J, with 20 bases in the middle. The CDR3 bases are TGCGCCAGCAGCCCTAGTCCCCAGGGCGTACGCACTGAAGCTTTCTTT. Translation: CASSPSPQGVRTEAFF.

The chain is built from TRBV3-1 (or the pseudogene TRBV3-2) and TRBJ1-6, with 8 positions matching TRBD1. Germline V gene sequence: CDR1 LGHDT, CDR2 YNNKEL (reference sequence). V gave up 3 bases and J gave up 5 bases; unmatched junction bases: 6. The CDR3 loop spans 16 amino acids. The CDR3 sequence is CASSQWTGSDNSPLHF. The DNA of the CDR3 is TGTGCCAGCAGCCAGTGGACAGGGAGCGATAATTCACCCCTCCACTTT.

The V call is TRBV12-3 or TRBV12-4, the J call TRBJ1-4, with TRBD1 matching over 8 bases. V lost 6 bases to trimming and J lost 13 bases; unmatched junction nucleotides: 10. This CDR3 is 13 amino acids long. The chain's CDR3 is CASRLTDRGGLFF. The CDR3 coding sequence is TGTGCCAGCAGGTTAACTGACAGGGGCGGACTGTTTTTT.

The chain links TRBV5-4 to TRBJ1-3, with unresolved D. The V end was cut by 0 bases, the J end by 0 bases, with 7 bases between. The CDR3 is made up of 15 amino acids. CDR1 and CDR2 from the germline V gene are SGHNT and YYREEE (reference sequence). CDR3 nucleotide sequence: TGTGCCAGCAGCTTGGGCGGAAGCTCTGGAAACACCATATATTTT. Its protein is CASSLGGSSGNTIYF.

This chain uses TRBV9 with TRBJ1-5; the D gene is possibly TRBD1 (5 bases). V was cut by 2 bases and J by 7 bases, with 13 bases left in between. The germline V gene has CDR1 SGDLS and CDR2 YYNGEE. This CDR3 has 14 amino acids. CDR3 sequence reads: CASSVLDSPQPQHF. The CDR3 DNA follows: TGTGCCAGCAGCGTCCTTGACAGCCCCCAGCCCCAGCATTTT.

The chain recombines TRBV12-3 or TRBV12-4 with TRBJ1-5; maybe TRBD1 (5 bases). Deletions cut 3 bases from V and 7 bases from J, with 10 bases between. CDR3 length: 13 residues. This CDR3 reads CASSFQGGQPQHF. Here the CDR3 DNA reads TGTGCCAGCAGTTTTCAGGGTGGACAGCCCCAGCATTTT.

The chain links TRBV7-9 to TRBJ1-2; 7 bases are a match to TRBD1. CDR1 SEHNR and CDR2 FQNEAQ come from the germline V gene (reference sequence). The CDR3 length is 12 residues. The V segment lost 5 bases and the J segment 8 bases; nucleotides outside the gene matches: 5. The CDR3 loop is CASSAGQPGYTF. Here the CDR3 DNA reads TGTGCCAGCAGCGCGGGACAGCCCGGCTACACCTTC. The whole variable domain, remainder taken from reference TRBV7-9 and TRBJ1-2, is DTGVSQNPRHKITKRGQNVTFRCDPISEHNRLYWYRQTLGQGPEFLTYFQNEAQLEKSRLLSDRFSAERPKGSFSTLEIQRTEQGDSAMYLCASSAGQPGYTFGSGTRLTVV.

The genes are TRBV11-2 and TRBJ1-1, with D perhaps matching TRBD1 (5 bases). The CDR3 totals 15 residues. Trimming left V 5 bases short and J 5 bases short, with 18 bases between. Germline lookup yields CDR1 SGHAT and CDR2 FQNNGV. CDR3 nucleotides: TGTGCCAGCAGCCCCTGGGCCAGGGTGAGGACTGAAGCTTTCTTT. Its translation is CASSPWARVRTEAFF.